Listed below are T cell receptor beta chains from one sample, sequenced in a study of response to subunit inactivated influenza vaccine. MiXCR, applied by TCRdb to the RT-PCR reads, yields one record per CDR3 protein. The sample carries about 700,000 distinct CDR3 sequences, 14% recorded once. This specimen was PBMCs from blood, taken about 14 days before vaccination. These receptors came from a man aged 50-60 years who received an inactivated influenza vaccine. Each CDR3 is given with its conserved first and last residue.

TRBV4-2,TRBJ1-6,CASSQEQGGGSPLHF
TRBV2,TRBJ1-5,CASNQAGNQPQHF
TRBV11-2,TRBJ2-5,CASSLGLAGVRQETQYF
TRBV4-3,TRBJ1-3,CASSQEGNTIYF
TRBV11-2,TRBJ1-2,CASSFAGKHGYTF
TRBV4-1,TRBJ1-4,CASSQVTGSNEKLFF
TRBV28,TRBJ1-6,CASSLGGGSWNSPLHF
TRBV28,TRBJ2-7,CASRGGLAGSGEQYF
TRBV10-3,TRBJ2-1,CAISDRTGWDEQFF
TRBV5-1,TRBJ2-5,CASSFPHGETQYF
TRBV4-3,TRBJ2-5,CASSHYDRDRETQYF
TRBV6-5,TRBJ1-6,CASSYGRFNSPLHF
TRBV20-1,TRBJ2-1,CSARGTARGSSNEQFF
TRBV7-8,TRBJ2-1,CASSTRPGQGYNEQFF
TRBV28,TRBJ2-2,CASSSPGTDHTGELFF
TRBV5-6,TRBJ2-7,CASSLGSGPLRVVDEQYF
TRBV11-3,TRBJ2-2,CASSPLGGFPGELFF
TRBV29-1,TRBJ1-2,CSVVGGENDYGYTF
TRBV6-2/TRBV6-3,TRBJ2-5,CASSYGGGAAQYF
TRBV7-2,TRBJ2-4,CASSLALTGAYKNIQYF
TRBV12-3/TRBV12-4,TRBJ1-2,CASSQRGRTYGYTF
TRBV27,TRBJ1-6,CASRSARTVKGSPLHF
TRBV19,TRBJ2-5,CASSISRRRQETQYF
TRBV5-1,TRBJ2-1,CASSALAGGSFYNEQFF
TRBV5-1,TRBJ1-2,CASSPGREANYGYTF
TRBV28,TRBJ2-1,CASSSSDRPSANNEQFF
TRBV5-1,TRBJ2-5,CASSLGRGTQETQYF
TRBV20-1,TRBJ2-1,CSALNYNEQFF
TRBV7-9,TRBJ2-3,CATLPDRGYTDTQYF
TRBV28,TRBJ2-5,CASSHLPWDRVKETQYF
TRBV2,TRBJ1-5,CASSGRDSYQPQHF
TRBV20-1,TRBJ2-4,CSARVGGPKNIQYF
TRBV3-1,TRBJ2-7,CASSETLYEQYF
TRBV20-1,TRBJ1-2,CSASAKGTGGLDGYTF
TRBV13,TRBJ2-2,CASSLQGGELFF
TRBV11-2,TRBJ2-7,CASSLDWDRVYEQYF
TRBV13,TRBJ2-1,CASSLVPGQGFNEQFF
TRBV7-8,TRBJ2-7,CASSLDSVNEQYF
TRBV7-2,TRBJ1-1,CASSTRTGNTEAFF